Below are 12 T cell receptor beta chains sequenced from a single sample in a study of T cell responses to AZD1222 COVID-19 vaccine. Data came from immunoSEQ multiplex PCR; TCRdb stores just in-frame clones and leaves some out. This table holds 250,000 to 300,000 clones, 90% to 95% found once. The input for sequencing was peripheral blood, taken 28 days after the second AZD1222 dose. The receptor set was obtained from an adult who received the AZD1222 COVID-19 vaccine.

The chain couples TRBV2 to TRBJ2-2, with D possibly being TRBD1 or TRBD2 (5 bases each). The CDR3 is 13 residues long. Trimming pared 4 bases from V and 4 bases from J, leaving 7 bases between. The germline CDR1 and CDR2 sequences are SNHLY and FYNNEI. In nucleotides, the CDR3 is TGTGCCAGCAGTGTGAGGGGCACCGGGGAGCTGTTTTTT. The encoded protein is CASSVRGTGELFF.

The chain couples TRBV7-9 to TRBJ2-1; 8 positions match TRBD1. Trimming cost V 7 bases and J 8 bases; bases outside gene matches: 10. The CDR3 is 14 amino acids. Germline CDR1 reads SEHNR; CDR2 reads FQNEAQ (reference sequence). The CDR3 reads CASNPTGASHEQFF. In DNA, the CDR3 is TGTGCCAGCAACCCGACAGGGGCTAGCCATGAGCAGTTCTTC.

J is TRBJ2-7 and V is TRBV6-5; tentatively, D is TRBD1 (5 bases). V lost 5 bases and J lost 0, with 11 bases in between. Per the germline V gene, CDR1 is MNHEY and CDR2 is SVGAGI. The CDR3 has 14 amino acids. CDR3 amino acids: CASSQTVISYEQYF. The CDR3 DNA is TGTGCCAGCAGTCAGACAGTGATCTCCTACGAGCAGTACTTC.

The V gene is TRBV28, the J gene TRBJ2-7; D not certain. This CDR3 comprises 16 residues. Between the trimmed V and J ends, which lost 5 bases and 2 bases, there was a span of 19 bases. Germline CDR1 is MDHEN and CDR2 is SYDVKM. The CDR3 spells CASSPSGWAAAYEQYF. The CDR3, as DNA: TGTGCCAGCAGTCCCTCCGGTTGGGCGGCGGCCTACGAGCAGTACTTC. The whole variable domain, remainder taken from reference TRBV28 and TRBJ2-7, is DVKVTQSSRYLVKRTGEKVFLECVQDMDHENMFWYRQDPGLGLRLIYFSYDVKMKEKGDIPEGYSVSREKKERFSLILESASTNQTSMYLCASSPSGWAAAYEQYFGPGTRLTVT.

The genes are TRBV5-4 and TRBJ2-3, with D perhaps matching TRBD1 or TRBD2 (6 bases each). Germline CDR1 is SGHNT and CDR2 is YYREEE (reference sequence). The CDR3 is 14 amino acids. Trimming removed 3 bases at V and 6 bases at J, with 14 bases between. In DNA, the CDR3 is TGTGCCAGCAGCTCCCCCGGGGGCAGCGATACGCAGTATTTT. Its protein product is CASSSPGGSDTQYF.

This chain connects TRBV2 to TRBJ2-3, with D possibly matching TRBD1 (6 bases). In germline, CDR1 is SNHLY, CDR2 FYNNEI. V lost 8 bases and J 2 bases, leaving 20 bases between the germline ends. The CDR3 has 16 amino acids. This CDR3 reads CASWGRGTDNTDTQYF. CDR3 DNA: TGTGCCAGCTGGGGTAGGGGGACGGATAACACAGATACGCAGTATTTT. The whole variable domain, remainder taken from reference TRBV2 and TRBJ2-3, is EPEVTQTPSHQVTQMGQEVILRCVPISNHLYFYWYRQILGQKVEFLVSFYNNEISEKSEIFDDQFSVERPDGSNFTLKIRSTKLEDSAMYFCASWGRGTDNTDTQYFGPGTRLTVL.

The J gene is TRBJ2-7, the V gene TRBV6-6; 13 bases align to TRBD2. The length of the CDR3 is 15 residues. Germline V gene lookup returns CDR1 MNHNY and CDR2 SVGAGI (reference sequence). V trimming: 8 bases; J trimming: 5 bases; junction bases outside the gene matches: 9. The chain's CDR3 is CASGPGLAGANEQYF. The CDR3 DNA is TGTGCCAGCGGACCAGGACTAGCGGGAGCCAACGAGCAGTACTTC.

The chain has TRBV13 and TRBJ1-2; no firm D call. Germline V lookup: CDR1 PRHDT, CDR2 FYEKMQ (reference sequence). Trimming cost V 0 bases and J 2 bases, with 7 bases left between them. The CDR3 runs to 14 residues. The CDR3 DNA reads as TGTGCCAGCAGCTTAGGCATCAGGAACTATGGCTACACCTTC. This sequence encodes CASSLGIRNYGYTF.

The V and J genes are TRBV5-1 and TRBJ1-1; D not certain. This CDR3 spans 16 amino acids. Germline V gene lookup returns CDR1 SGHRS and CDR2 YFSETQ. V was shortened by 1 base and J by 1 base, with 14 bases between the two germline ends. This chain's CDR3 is CASSLWSGRANTEAFF. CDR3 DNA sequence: TGCGCCAGCAGCTTGTGGTCCGGGAGGGCGAACACTGAAGCTTTCTTT.

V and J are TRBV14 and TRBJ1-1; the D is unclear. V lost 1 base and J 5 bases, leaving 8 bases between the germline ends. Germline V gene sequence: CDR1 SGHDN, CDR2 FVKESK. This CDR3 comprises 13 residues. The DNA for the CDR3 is TGTGCCAGCAGCCAAGGGGTAGGGACTGAAGCTTTCTTT. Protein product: CASSQGVGTEAFF. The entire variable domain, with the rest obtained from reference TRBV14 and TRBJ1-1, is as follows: EAGVTQFPSHSVIEKGQTVTLRCDPISGHDNLYWYRRVMGKEIKFLLHFVKESKQDESGMPNNRFLAERTGGTYSTLKVQPAELEDSGVYFCASSQGVGTEAFFGQGTRLTVV.

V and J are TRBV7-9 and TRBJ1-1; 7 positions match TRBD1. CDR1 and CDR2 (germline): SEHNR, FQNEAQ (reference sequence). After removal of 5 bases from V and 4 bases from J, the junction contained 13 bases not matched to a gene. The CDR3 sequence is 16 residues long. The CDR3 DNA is TGTGCCAGCAGCCTTGACAGGGTTGTGACCTTCACTGAAGCTTTCTTT. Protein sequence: CASSLDRVVTFTEAFF.

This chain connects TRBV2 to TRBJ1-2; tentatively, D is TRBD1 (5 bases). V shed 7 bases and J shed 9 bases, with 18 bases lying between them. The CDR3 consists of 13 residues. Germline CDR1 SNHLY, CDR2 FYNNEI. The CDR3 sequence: CASIPLLGGRYTF. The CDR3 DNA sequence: TGTGCCAGCATTCCGCTTCTGGGGGGACGCTACACCTTC. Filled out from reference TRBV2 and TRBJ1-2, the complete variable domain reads EPEVTQTPSHQVTQMGQEVILRCVPISNHLYFYWYRQILGQKVEFLVSFYNNEISEKSEIFDDQFSVERPDGSNFTLKIRSTKLEDSAMYFCASIPLLGGRYTFGSGTRLTVV.